This T cell receptor beta chain originates from a study of cytomegalovirus exposure and HLA in healthy donors. A multiplex PCR was run with 60 Vbeta primers and 13 Jbeta primers. Sequencing used immunoSEQ multiplex PCR; TCRdb keeps in-frame clones, though not all of them. The sample lists around 160,000 clones; 75% to 80% were seen once. Trimming cost V 6 bases and J 10 bases, with 21 bases left between them. CDR3 length: 14 residues. From germline, CDR1 is SGHNT and CDR2 YYREEE (reference sequence). The chain joins TRBV5-4 to TRBJ2-3; weak D call: TRBD2 (6 bases). Sequencing was performed on PBMCs. This clonotype was sampled from a man aged 50-59 years in good health and CMV-seropositive. The CDR3 DNA sequence: TGTGCCAGCATCGATTACCAGGGACTCGAACCGCAGTATTTT. Its translation: CASIDYQGLEPQYF.